The clone carrying this TCR beta chain was seen a few times. Its antigen is undetermined. The sample belongs to a study of blood T cells in healthy people across ages. The study, taken as a whole, reports: Higher diversity and more naive CD4+ cells were features of long-lived donors, compared to aged donors. Expanded clonotype changes were possibly confounded by unknown donor CMV status.

The ends lost 4 bases at V and 5 bases at J; junction bases unmatched: 7. CDR1 and CDR2 (germline): SGHRS, YFSETQ. The CDR3 consists of 16 residues. Together with a sample-barcoded 5' primer, a J-beta primer mix was included in a second PCR lasting about 7 to 12 cycles. A single record per CDR3 protein comes from TCRdb applying MiXCR to the 5' RACE reads. The table has approximately 810,000 distinct CDR3 sequences, roughly 40% seen once. Input material: blood. The J gene is TRBJ2-3, the V gene TRBV5-1, with TRBD2 matching 13 bases. This TCR was sampled from a man between 18 and 35 years old in good health. CDR3 sequence reads: CASSLTSGGPLDTQYF. CDR3 nucleotides: TGCGCCAGCAGCCTGACTAGCGGGGGGCCATTAGATACGCAGTATTTT.